The T cell receptor (beta chain) under discussion was sequenced for a study of beta chain features in type 1 diabetes. The study's findings and limits: Shortening of TCRB CDR3s, moderate but significant, appeared in all four CD4+ subsets of Type 1 diabetes patients. Equally in patients and controls, shorter templates might have been favored by PCR.

With regard to this clone: Its antigen remains unidentified.

This CDR3 comprises 19 residues. The V and J ends lost 0 bases and 8 bases respectively, with 28 bases between them. Germline values: CDR1 GTSNPN, CDR2 SVGIG (reference sequence). The whole isolated RNA underwent reverse transcription, so sequencing captured expressed TCRB transcripts. The repertoire was sequenced with immunoSEQ multiplex PCR; TCRdb's copy has only in-frame clones and lacks some. Among some 700,000 clones listed, under 15% were seen once. Blood was drawn once from each donor into heparinised tubes. The draws averaged around 110 mL. V and J are TRBV30 and TRBJ1-4; D is perhaps TRBD1 (6 bases). Sequencing was carried out using naive CD4+ T cells from blood. This sequence originates from a man younger than 30 with type 1 diabetes. The CDR3 DNA follows: TGTGCCTGGAGTGTAGGCGTAAGGGGGACCGGGCCCAACGACGAAAAACTGTTTTTT. Its protein product is CAWSVGVRGTGPNDEKLFF.